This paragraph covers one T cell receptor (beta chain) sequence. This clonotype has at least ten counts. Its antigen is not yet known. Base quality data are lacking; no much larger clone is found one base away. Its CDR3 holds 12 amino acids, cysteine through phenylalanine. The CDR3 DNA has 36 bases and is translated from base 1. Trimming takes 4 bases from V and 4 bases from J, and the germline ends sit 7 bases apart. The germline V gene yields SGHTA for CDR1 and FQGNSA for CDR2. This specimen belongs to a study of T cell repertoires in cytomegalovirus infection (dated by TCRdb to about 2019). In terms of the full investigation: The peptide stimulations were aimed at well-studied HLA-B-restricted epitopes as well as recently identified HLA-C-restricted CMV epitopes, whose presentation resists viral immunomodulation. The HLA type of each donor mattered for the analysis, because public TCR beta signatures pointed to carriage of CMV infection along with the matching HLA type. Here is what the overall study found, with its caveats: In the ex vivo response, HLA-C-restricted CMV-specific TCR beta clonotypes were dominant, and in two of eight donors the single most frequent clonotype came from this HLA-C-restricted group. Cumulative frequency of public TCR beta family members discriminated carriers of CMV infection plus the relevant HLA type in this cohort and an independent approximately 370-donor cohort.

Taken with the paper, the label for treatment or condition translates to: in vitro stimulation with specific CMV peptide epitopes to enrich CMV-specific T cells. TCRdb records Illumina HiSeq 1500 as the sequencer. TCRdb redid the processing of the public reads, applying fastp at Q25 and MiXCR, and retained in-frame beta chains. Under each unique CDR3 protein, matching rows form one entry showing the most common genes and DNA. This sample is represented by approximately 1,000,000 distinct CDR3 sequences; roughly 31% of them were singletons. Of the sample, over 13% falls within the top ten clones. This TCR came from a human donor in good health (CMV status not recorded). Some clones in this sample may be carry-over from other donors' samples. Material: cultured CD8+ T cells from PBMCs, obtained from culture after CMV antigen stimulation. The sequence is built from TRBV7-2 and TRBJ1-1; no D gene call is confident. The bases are TGTGCCAGCAGCTCGGAGGTCACTGAAGCTTTCTTT. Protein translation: CASSSEVTEAFF.